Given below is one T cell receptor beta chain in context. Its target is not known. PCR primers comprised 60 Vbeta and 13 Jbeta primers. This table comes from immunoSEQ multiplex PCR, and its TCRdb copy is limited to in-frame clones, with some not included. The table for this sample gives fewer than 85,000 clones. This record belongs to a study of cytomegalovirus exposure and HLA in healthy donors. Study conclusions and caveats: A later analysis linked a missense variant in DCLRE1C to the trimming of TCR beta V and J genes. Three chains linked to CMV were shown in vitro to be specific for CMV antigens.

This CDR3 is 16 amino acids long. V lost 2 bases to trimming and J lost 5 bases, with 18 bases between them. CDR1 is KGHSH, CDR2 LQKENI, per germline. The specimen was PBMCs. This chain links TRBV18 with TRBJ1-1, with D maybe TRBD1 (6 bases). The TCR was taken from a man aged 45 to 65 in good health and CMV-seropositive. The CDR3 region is CASSPMGEGGGTEAFF. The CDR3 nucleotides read TGTGCCAGCTCACCAATGGGTGAAGGGGGAGGGACTGAAGCTTTCTTT. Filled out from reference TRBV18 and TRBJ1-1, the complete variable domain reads NAGVMQNPRHLVRRRGQEARLRCSPMKGHSHVYWYRQLPEEGLKFMVYLQKENIIDESGMPKERFSAEFPKEGPSILRIQQVVRGDSAAYFCASSPMGEGGGTEAFFGQGTRLTVV.